This T cell receptor beta chain was obtained from a study of CD8 T cell repertoires and HIV-1 epitope variants. A few counts support this clone. Its antigen is unidentified. Assay: immunoSEQ multiplex PCR; the TCRdb copy retains only in-frame clones and omits some. Among fewer than 6,500 clones, 60% to 80% were seen once, and the ten largest hold roughly two fifths. Per the germline V gene, CDR1 is MNHEY and CDR2 is SMNVEV (reference sequence). The CDR3 covers 13 residues. With 6 bases clipped from V and 7 bases from J, the junction kept 6 bases outside the gene matches. This clonotype was obtained from a male donor with HIV. This chain joins TRBV27 and TRBJ2-7, with 10 bases that match TRBD1. Sequencing was done on a sample of cultured CD8+ T cells derived from PBMCs. The CDR3 DNA sequence: TGTGCCAGCAGGGGACAGGGGCGAGGGGAGCAGTACTTC. This sequence encodes CASRGQGRGEQYF.